There are many counts of the clone carrying this T cell receptor beta chain. Researchers took RNA transcripts and amplified the TCR beta CDR3 regions from them. The study used the HTBI primer set for a first-round RT-PCR of the TCR CDR3. TCRdb processed the multiplex PCR reads anew with MiXCR; each CDR3 protein has one entry. The sample lists around 370,000 distinct CDR3 sequences, approximately 17% occurring once. Trimming at V came to 4 bases and at J to 9 bases, leaving 4 bases not matched to a gene. In germline, CDR1 is SGHRS, CDR2 YFSETQ. The CDR3 covers 12 residues. Fresh peripheral blood, 8 to 10 ml, was the source of the PBMCs. The record originates from a study of T cells in Graves' hyperthyroidism and ophthalmopathy. On the study more broadly: At initial diagnosis, before any treatment had begun, peripheral blood was obtained.

The specimen was blood. The J gene is TRBJ2-1, the V gene TRBV5-1, with 7 nucleotides matching TRBD2. The TCR comes from a man aged 18 to 30 with Graves' ophthalmopathy. CDR3 loop: CASSPGGGEQFF. The CDR3, as DNA: TGCGCCAGCAGCCCGGGGGGTGGTGAGCAGTTCTTC.